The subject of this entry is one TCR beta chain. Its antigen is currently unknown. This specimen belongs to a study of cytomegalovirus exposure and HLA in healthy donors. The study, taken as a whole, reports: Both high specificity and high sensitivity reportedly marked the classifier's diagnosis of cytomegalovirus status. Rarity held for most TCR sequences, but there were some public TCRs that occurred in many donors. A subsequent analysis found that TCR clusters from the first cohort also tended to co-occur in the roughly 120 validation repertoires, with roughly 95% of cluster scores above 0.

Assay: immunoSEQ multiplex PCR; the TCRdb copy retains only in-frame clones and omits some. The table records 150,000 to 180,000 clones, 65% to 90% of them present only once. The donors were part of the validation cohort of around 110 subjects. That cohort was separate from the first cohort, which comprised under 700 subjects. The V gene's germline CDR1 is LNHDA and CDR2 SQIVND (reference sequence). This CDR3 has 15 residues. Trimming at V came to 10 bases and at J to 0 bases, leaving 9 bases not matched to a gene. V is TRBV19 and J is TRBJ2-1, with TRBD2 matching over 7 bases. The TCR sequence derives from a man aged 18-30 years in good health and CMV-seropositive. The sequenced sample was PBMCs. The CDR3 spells CATGDYPSSYNEQFF. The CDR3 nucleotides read TGTGCCACCGGGGACTACCCGAGCTCCTACAATGAGCAGTTCTTC.